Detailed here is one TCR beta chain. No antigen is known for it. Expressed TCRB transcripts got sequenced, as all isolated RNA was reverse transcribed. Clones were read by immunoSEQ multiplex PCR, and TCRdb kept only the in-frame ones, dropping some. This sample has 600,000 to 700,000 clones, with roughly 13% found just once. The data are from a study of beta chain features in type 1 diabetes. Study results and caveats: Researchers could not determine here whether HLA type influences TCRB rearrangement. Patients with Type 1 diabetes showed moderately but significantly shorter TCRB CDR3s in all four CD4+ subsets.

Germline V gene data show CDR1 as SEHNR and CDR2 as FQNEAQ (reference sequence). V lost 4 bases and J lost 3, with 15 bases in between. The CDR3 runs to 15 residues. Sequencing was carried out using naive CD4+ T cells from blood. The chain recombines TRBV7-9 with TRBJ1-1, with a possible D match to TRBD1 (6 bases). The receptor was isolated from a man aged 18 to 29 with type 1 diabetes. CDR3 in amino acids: CASSSGHLGDTEAFF. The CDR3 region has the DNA TGTGCCAGCAGCTCGGGACATTTAGGGGACACTGAAGCTTTCTTT.